The text below deals with one T cell receptor beta chain. Its antigen is as yet unknown. Germline V CDR1 and CDR2: MGHRA, YSYEKL. This CDR3 is 15 amino acids long. Trimming at V came to 1 base and at J to 1 base, leaving 3 bases not matched to a gene. The data originate from a study of CD8+ T cells in alopecia areata. Broader study findings: Across lesional scalp, and particularly alopecia totalis/universalis, clonality surpassed that of normal scalp.

Isolated RNA was reverse transcribed into cDNA used as the sequencing template. Some clones are missing from TCRdb's copy, which holds only in-frame ones; the method was immunoSEQ multiplex PCR. Of some 150,000 clones listed, roughly four fifths are singletons. Noted treatment: oral pan-JAK inhibitor, 5-10 mg twice daily. From alopecia areata patients, lesional scalp punch biopsies and peripheral blood were collected. Sequenced here: CD8+ T cells sorted from blood, sampled at week 4, from a patient treated with tofacitinib. This sequence joins TRBV4-1 and TRBJ1-1, with 7 bases that match TRBD1. The sequence was obtained from a human donor with alopecia areata. CDR3 sequence reads: CASSQAQGPNTEAFF. The CDR3 DNA reads TGCGCCAGCAGCCAAGCACAGGGGCCGAACACTGAAGCTTTCTTT.